The 25 T cell receptor beta chains below were found in one sample sequenced in a study of blood T cell repertoires in COVID-19. Clones were sequenced by immunoSEQ multiplex PCR, and TCRdb holds only the in-frame ones, with some missing. The sample has around 140,000 clones; roughly 80% are singletons. The sequencing input was peripheral blood. These receptors all stem from a woman aged 55 to 70 with acute or convalescent COVID-19.

The sample holds one count of this clone. The V and J genes are TRBV30 and TRBJ2-3, with 12 positions matching TRBD2. The CDR3 totals 15 residues. In germline, CDR1 is GTSNPN, CDR2 SVGIG (reference sequence). The trim removed 3 bases at V and 4 bases at J, leaving 5 bases unmatched. The CDR3 region is CAWRRLAGVSDTQYF. The CDR3 DNA is TGTGCCTGGAGGAGACTAGCGGGAGTCTCAGATACGCAGTATTTT.

The chain joins TRBV3-1 (or the pseudogene TRBV3-2) to TRBJ1-3; TRBD1 matches 7 bases. Germline V gives CDR1 LGHDT, CDR2 YNNKEL (reference sequence). V shed 3 bases and J 9 bases; nucleotides not matched to a gene: 11. The CDR3 runs to 15 residues. The DNA of the CDR3 is TGTGCCAGCAGCCAGGACAGGTTCCACGGAGTCACCATATATTTT. Protein product: CASSQDRFHGVTIYF.

V gene TRBV10-2 combines with J gene TRBJ1-4; the D gene is possibly TRBD1 (6 bases). The germline gives CDR1 WSHSY, CDR2 SAAADI. Trimming removed 7 bases at V and 6 bases at J, with 18 bases between. CDR3 length: 15 amino acids. The CDR3 nucleotides read TGCGCCAGCACTCGGATGGGGGCTGGGGATGAAAAACTGTTTTTT. Amino acids: CASTRMGAGDEKLFF.

The chain combines TRBV14 with TRBJ1-6; D unresolved. There are 19 residues in the CDR3. Germline lookup yields CDR1 SGHDN and CDR2 FVKESK. Trimming shortened V by 1 base and J by 0 bases, and 16 bases separated the two germline ends. The CDR3 nucleotides are TGTGCCAGCAGCCAAGGATACAGCCGCCTTAGCTCCTATAATTCACCCCTCCACTTT. This gives the protein CASSQGYSRLSSYNSPLHF.

V is TRBV10-2 and J is TRBJ1-1; weak D call: TRBD1 (5 bases). The CDR3 length is 13 residues. Germline V lookup: CDR1 WSHSY, CDR2 SAAADI. V was pared by 4 bases and J by 1 base, with 7 bases between. CDR3: CASSGTPNTEAFF. The CDR3 coding sequence is TGCGCCAGCAGTGGGACACCGAACACTGAAGCTTTCTTT.

V and J are TRBV11-2 and TRBJ2-1, with 10 bases lining up with TRBD1. The germline CDR1 and CDR2 sequences are SGHAT and FQNNGV. V shed 2 bases, J shed 6 bases, and the junction held 4 bases outside the gene matches. CDR3 length equals 15 residues. CDR3 region: CASSLRGQGVNEQFF. CDR3 coding DNA: TGTGCCAGCAGCTTACGAGGACAGGGGGTCAATGAGCAGTTCTTC.

The table lists this clone with a few counts. V gene TRBV28 combines with J gene TRBJ1-1, with 10 bases that match TRBD1. This CDR3 contains 15 residues. Germline values: CDR1 MDHEN, CDR2 SYDVKM. V shed 5 bases and J 5 bases; nucleotides not matched to a gene: 8. The CDR3 region has the DNA TGTGCCAGCAGTCCAGGGACAGGGGAAGGAACTGAAGCTTTCTTT. It encodes CASSPGTGEGTEAFF.

The J gene is TRBJ2-1, the V gene TRBV5-1; the match to TRBD2 covers 8 bases. The germline V gene has CDR1 SGHRS and CDR2 YFSETQ. This CDR3 comprises 14 residues. Trimming at V came to 2 bases and at J to 9 bases, leaving 7 bases not matched to a gene. CDR3 in amino acids: CASSLPSAGGEQFF. DNA for the CDR3: TGCGCCAGCAGCTTACCATCGGCGGGAGGTGAGCAGTTCTTC.

V gene TRBV2 combines with J gene TRBJ2-1; 9 nucleotides agree with TRBD2. Germline V gives CDR1 SNHLY, CDR2 FYNNEI. With V trimmed by 6 bases and J by 5 bases, 2 bases remained unmatched. The length of the CDR3 is 13 residues. CDR3 DNA sequence: TGTGCCAGCAGGACTAGCGGCCACAATGAGCAGTTCTTC. Translation: CASRTSGHNEQFF.

The chain is built from TRBV19 and TRBJ1-1; the D gene is possibly TRBD1 (6 bases). The V gene lost 6 bases and the J gene lost 0 bases, with 14 bases spanning the gap. The germline V gene has CDR1 LNHDA and CDR2 SQIVND (reference sequence). The CDR3 is made up of 15 amino acids. CDR3 nucleotides: TGTGCCAGTAGGCACAATACAGGGATGAACACTGAAGCTTTCTTT. Translating it yields CASRHNTGMNTEAFF.

The genes are TRBV25-1 and TRBJ2-1; D possibly corresponds to TRBD2 (6 bases). The CDR3 spans 15 residues. The germline V and J ends were trimmed by 3 bases and 7 bases, with 16 bases remaining between them. Germline V lookup: CDR1 MGHDK, CDR2 SYGVNS. The CDR3: CASSDLFRGMNEQFF. CDR3 nucleotides: TGTGCCAGCAGTGACTTGTTTCGCGGGATGAATGAGCAGTTCTTC.

The chain links TRBV7-9 to TRBJ2-5; the match to TRBD2 covers 8 bases. Germline values: CDR1 SEHNR, CDR2 FQNEAQ (reference sequence). Trimming removed 4 bases from V and 1 base from J; junction bases left unmatched: 5. This CDR3 comprises 15 residues. The CDR3 nucleotides read TGTGCCAGCAGCTATAGCGGGATCGCCCAAGAGACCCAGTACTTC. Translation gives CASSYSGIAQETQYF. Full variable domain (remainder filled in from reference TRBV7-9 and TRBJ2-5): DTGVSQNPRHKITKRGQNVTFRCDPISEHNRLYWYRQTLGQGPEFLTYFQNEAQLEKSRLLSDRFSAERPKGSFSTLEIQRTEQGDSAMYLCASSYSGIAQETQYFGPGTRLLVL.

The rearrangement joins TRBV24-1 to TRBJ2-2; TRBD2 might be the D (6 bases). This CDR3 comprises 13 residues. Trimming stripped 2 bases from V and 6 bases from J, with 6 bases between. Germline-derived CDR1 and CDR2 are KGHDR and SFDVKD. The CDR3 DNA reads TGTGCCACCAGTGATTGGGGGGCCGGGGAGCTGTTTTTT. It yields the protein CATSDWGAGELFF.

The chain employs TRBV7-9 and TRBJ1-2; D ambiguous. This CDR3 region has 14 residues. V was pared by 5 bases and J by 2 bases, with 12 bases between. The germline V gene has CDR1 SEHNR and CDR2 FQNEAQ (reference sequence). CDR3 protein: CASSSASLNYGYTF. CDR3 nucleotides: TGTGCCAGCAGCAGCGCATCATTGAACTATGGCTACACCTTC.

This clone was detected once. The rearrangement links TRBV5-4 to TRBJ1-4; D gene unclear. Trimming stripped 0 bases from V and 2 bases from J, with 5 bases between. CDR1 and CDR2 (germline): SGHNT, YYREEE (reference sequence). The CDR3 runs to 14 residues. The CDR3: CASSLGLTNEKLFF. In DNA form, the CDR3 reads TGTGCCAGCAGCTTGGGACTGACTAATGAAAAACTGTTTTTT.

The rearrangement uses TRBV28 and TRBJ1-2, with a tentative D call TRBD1 (6 bases). Trimming pared 8 bases from V and 4 bases from J, leaving 11 bases between. This CDR3 spans 12 amino acids. CDR1 is MDHEN and CDR2 is SYDVKM in the germline V gene. CDR3 amino acids: CASGVTGYGYTF. CDR3 DNA sequence: TGTGCCAGCGGGGTGACAGGCTATGGCTACACCTTC.

The chain is built from TRBV24-1 and TRBJ2-2; D call uncertain. The CDR3 runs 12 residues. The V gene lost 5 bases and the J gene lost 2 bases, with 2 bases spanning the gap. Germline V CDR1 and CDR2: KGHDR, SFDVKD. The CDR3, as DNA: TGTGCCACCAGTGCTAACACCGGGGAGCTGTTTTTT. It encodes CATSANTGELFF.

This sequence joins TRBV4-3 and TRBJ2-7, with D unclear. The V and J ends lost 0 bases and 2 bases respectively, with 11 bases between them. Germline V CDR1 and CDR2: LGHNA, YSLEER. This CDR3 contains 15 residues. CDR3 protein: CASSQDAGSTYEQYF. CDR3 DNA: TGCGCCAGCAGCCAAGATGCAGGATCCACCTACGAGCAGTACTTC.

The CDR3 coding sequence is TGTGCCAGCAGCCACCGCCAGGGAACCCGAGAAGCTTTCTTT. This sequence encodes CASSHRQGTREAFF. The rearrangement uses TRBV7-9 and TRBJ1-1; possible D gene TRBD1, 5 bases. Germline CDR1 SEHNR, CDR2 FQNEAQ (reference sequence). This CDR3 comprises 14 residues. The V end lost 5 bases, the J end lost 8 bases, and 18 bases lay between the germline ends.

The chain joins TRBV4-2 to TRBJ1-6, with D uncertain. Germline V lookup: CDR1 LGHNA, CDR2 YNFKEQ. The CDR3 is 16 residues long. The germline V and J ends were trimmed by 1 base and 3 bases, with 10 bases remaining between them. CDR3 nucleotide sequence: TGTGCCAGCAGCCAAGTGGGGAGCTACTATAATTCACCCCTCCACTTT. This encodes CASSQVGSYYNSPLHF.

This clone was observed a handful of times. The chain is built from TRBV6-5 and TRBJ2-7; 7 bases map to TRBD2. The CDR3 contains 14 residues. The V segment lost 4 bases and the J segment 1 base; nucleotides outside the gene matches: 4. From germline, CDR1 is MNHEY and CDR2 SVGAGI. CDR3 region: CASSSQRGSYEQYF. CDR3 DNA: TGTGCCAGCAGTTCCCAGCGGGGTTCCTACGAGCAGTACTTC.

This chain connects TRBV3-1 (or the pseudogene TRBV3-2) to TRBJ2-2; the D is unclear. Germline V gives CDR1 LGHDT, CDR2 YNNKEL (reference sequence). CDR3 size: 15 residues. The V end lost 7 bases, the J end lost 0 bases, and 12 bases lay between the germline ends. This CDR3 reads CASTPVSSNTGELFF. CDR3 bases: TGTGCCAGCACCCCAGTCTCCTCGAACACCGGGGAGCTGTTTTTT.

The chain combines TRBV11-1 with TRBJ2-1, with TRBD2 matching over 8 bases. J gave up 5 bases and V 4 bases, and 7 bases lay outside the gene matches. The CDR3 spans 15 residues. CDR1 is SGHAT and CDR2 is FQDESV in the germline V gene (reference sequence). The CDR3: CASSSREARNNEQFF. The CDR3 nucleotides are TGTGCCAGCAGCTCGCGGGAGGCACGGAACAATGAGCAGTTCTTC.

This clone was counted between two and nine times. The chain employs TRBV28 and TRBJ1-3, with TRBD1 matching over 7 bases. V trimming: 3 bases; J trimming: 0 bases; junction bases outside the gene matches: 5. CDR1 is MDHEN, CDR2 SYDVKM, per germline. This CDR3 is built from 16 residues. The CDR3 coding sequence is TGTGCCAGCAGTTTGCACGGGGACAGCTCTGGAAACACCATATATTTT. Translated, it gives CASSLHGDSSGNTIYF.

This clone was recorded once. The chain employs TRBV10-3 and TRBJ2-2, with a possible D match to TRBD2 (5 bases). The V gene lost 8 bases and the J gene lost 1 base, with 5 bases spanning the gap. CDR3 size: 12 residues. The V gene's germline CDR1 is ENHRY and CDR2 SYGVKD. The CDR3 here is CAIEGNTGELFF. CDR3 DNA: TGTGCCATCGAGGGGAACACCGGGGAGCTGTTTTTT.